What follows describes a single T cell receptor beta chain. This entry comes from a study of T cell responses to AZD1222 COVID-19 vaccine. Recipients boosted at about 4 weeks or about 12 weeks are pooled. Profiled with immunoSEQ multiplex PCR; TCRdb holds only in-frame clones, not every one. Of 55,000 to 70,000 clones in the sample, nearly 90% were seen once. J lost 4 bases, V lost 3 bases, and 7 bases had no gene match. CDR3 length: 16 amino acids. The germline V gene encodes CDR1 KGHSH and CDR2 LQKENI. The sample here was peripheral blood, taken 28 days after the second AZD1222 dose. The chain carries TRBV18 and TRBJ1-3; 9 positions match TRBD1. This sequence was found in an adult who received the AZD1222 COVID-19 vaccine. CDR3 nucleotide sequence: TGTGCCAGCTCACCGAGCTCCGGACAGGGGGGAAACACCATATATTTT. This encodes CASSPSSGQGGNTIYF.